The next 25 T cell receptor beta chains were all read from a single sample in a study of response to subunit inactivated influenza vaccine. Each CDR3 protein gets one entry after TCRdb re-called the RT-PCR reads with MiXCR. Altogether about 540,000 distinct CDR3 sequences are present, 20% to 25% being singletons, with the ten largest covering under 3.5%. In addition, the sample was reused for a study of T cells expressing NK-cell markers. That paper adds: Researchers built TCR beta cDNA using 5'RACE template switching with UMIs.

The material sequenced was CD4+ T cells sorted from PBMCs, taken 11 to 12 days after vaccination. Receptor source: a man aged 45 to 65 who received an inactivated influenza vaccine.

The chain has TRBV6-5 and TRBJ2-3; D is undetermined. V dropped 6 bases and J dropped 6 bases, with 7 bases sitting between them. Germline assignment: CDR1 MNHEY and CDR2 SVGAGI. This CDR3 contains 11 residues. CDR3 sequence: CASSVQDTQYF. The CDR3 DNA is TGTGCCAGCAGCGTCCAGGATACGCAGTATTTT.

This clonotype has a handful of counts. V is TRBV5-1 and J is TRBJ1-1; D may be TRBD1 (5 bases). Germline V CDR1 and CDR2: SGHRS, YFSETQ. The length of the CDR3 is 14 residues. Trimming stripped 4 bases from V and 4 bases from J, with 14 bases between. CDR3 protein: CASSPYGQGTEAFF. DNA of the CDR3: TGCGCCAGCAGCCCCTATGGACAAGGCACTGAAGCTTTCTTT.

This clonotype has at least ten counts. The rearrangement joins TRBV7-2 to TRBJ2-1, with 7 bases identical to TRBD1. The germline CDR1 and CDR2 sequences are SGHTA and FQGNSA. The length of the CDR3 is 12 residues. J lost 9 bases, V lost 5 bases, and 4 bases had no gene match. In DNA form, the CDR3 reads TGTGCCAGCAGCCGCCGACAGGGTGAGCAGTTCTTC. Translated, it gives CASSRRQGEQFF.

This clonotype was counted between two and nine times. This rearrangement joins TRBV7-9 to TRBJ2-2; 7 bases map to TRBD2. Germline CDR1 is SEHNR and CDR2 is FQNEAQ (reference sequence). The CDR3 is 16 residues long. J lost 2 bases, V lost 2 bases, and 5 bases had no gene match. CDR3 sequence (DNA): TGTGCCAGCAGCTTACCTAGCGGAACAAACACCGGGGAGCTGTTTTTT. This sequence encodes CASSLPSGTNTGELFF.

This clonotype was counted a few times. The gene calls are TRBV5-1 and TRBJ1-1, with a weak D call TRBD1 (5 bases). Germline loops: CDR1 SGHRS, CDR2 YFSETQ. The CDR3 is 15 residues long. Trimming stripped 4 bases from V and 2 bases from J, with 15 bases between. As DNA, the CDR3 is TGCGCCAGCAGCGAGACAGCGGGACCAAACACTGAAGCTTTCTTT. The encoded protein is CASSETAGPNTEAFF.

A few counts support this clonotype. The chain is built from TRBV12-3 or TRBV12-4 and TRBJ1-2, with 7 nucleotides matching TRBD1. This CDR3 is 14 amino acids long. The V segment lost 3 bases and the J segment 8 bases; nucleotides outside the gene matches: 9. The DNA for the CDR3 is TGTGCCAGCAGTTTGGCGGGACAGTCGAACGGCTACACCTTC. Protein product: CASSLAGQSNGYTF.

This clonotype came up once. V usage is TRBV5-1 and J usage is TRBJ2-5; no definite D call. Germline CDR1 reads SGHRS; CDR2 reads YFSETQ. Trimming left V 0 bases short and J 2 bases short, with 8 bases between. This CDR3 spans 14 amino acids. CDR3 sequence reads: CASSLGFEQETQYF. The DNA of the CDR3 is TGCGCCAGCAGCTTGGGGTTCGAACAAGAGACCCAGTACTTC. Full variable domain (rest looked up from reference TRBV5-1 and TRBJ2-5): KAGVTQTPRYLIKTRGQQVTLSCSPISGHRSVSWYQQTPGQGLQFLFEYFSETQRNKGNFPGRFSGRQFSNSRSEMNVSTLELGDSALYLCASSLGFEQETQYFGPGTRLLVL.

This clonotype turned up a few times. The CDR3 loop is CASSRDGPTDTQYF. DNA for the CDR3: TGCGCCAGCAGCCGGGACGGACCCACAGATACGCAGTATTTT. J is TRBJ2-3 and V is TRBV5-1; the D gene could be TRBD1 or TRBD2 (5 bases each). Between the trimmed V and J ends, which lost 4 bases and 2 bases, there was a span of 11 bases. Germline values: CDR1 SGHRS, CDR2 YFSETQ. This CDR3 has 14 residues.

This clonotype has only a few counts. The chain combines TRBV5-1 with TRBJ2-2, with D maybe TRBD2 (6 bases). Trimming removed 4 bases from V and 1 base from J, with 14 bases in between. The CDR3 runs to 16 residues. Germline V CDR1 and CDR2: SGHRS, YFSETQ. The chain's CDR3 is CASSPFGTRNTGELFF. The CDR3 nucleotides are TGCGCCAGCAGCCCTTTCGGGACTCGGAACACCGGGGAGCTGTTTTTT.

The gene calls are TRBV12-3 or TRBV12-4 and TRBJ2-1, with D perhaps assigned TRBD1 or TRBD2 (6 bases each). Trimming removed 3 bases from V and 4 bases from J, with 10 bases in between. This CDR3 comprises 14 residues. The CDR3 is CASSFGGLYNEQFF. CDR3 bases: TGTGCCAGCAGTTTCGGGGGCCTATACAATGAGCAGTTCTTC.

This clonotype was counted ten times or more. This chain connects TRBV20-1 to TRBJ2-1; TRBD2 matches at 14 bases. The CDR3 has 14 amino acids. J lost 10 bases, V lost 3 bases, and 5 bases had no gene match. The germline CDR1 and CDR2 sequences are DFQATT and SNEGSKA (reference sequence). The CDR3 spells CSARRTSGRNEQFF. In nucleotides, the CDR3 is TGCAGTGCTAGGCGGACTAGCGGGAGGAACGAGCAGTTCTTC.

This clonotype was seen more than once but under ten times. The gene calls are TRBV19 and TRBJ1-5; perhaps TRBD1 as D (5 bases). The CDR3 length is 14 residues. The V end was cut by 5 bases, the J end by 2 bases, with 10 bases between. Germline V gene sequence: CDR1 LNHDA, CDR2 SQIVND (reference sequence). The CDR3 DNA reads TGTGCCAGTAGTGTGGACAAGGGCAATCAGCCCCAGCATTTT. It codes for CASSVDKGNQPQHF.

This clonotype appeared a few times. The rearrangement joins TRBV5-1 to TRBJ1-6; unclear D gene. This CDR3 is built from 15 residues. The V end was cut by 0 bases, the J end by 9 bases, with 13 bases between. Germline assignment: CDR1 SGHRS and CDR2 YFSETQ. The CDR3 coding sequence is TGCGCCAGCAGCTTGGCTAGGACCTCAGCTTCACCCCTCCACTTT. This sequence encodes CASSLARTSASPLHF.

This clonotype was seen a handful of times. The V and J genes are TRBV19 and TRBJ2-7, with 9 positions matching TRBD1. V was pared by 6 bases and J by 5 bases, with 14 bases of the junction left unmatched. The germline V gene has CDR1 LNHDA and CDR2 SQIVND (reference sequence). The CDR3 has 16 residues. The CDR3 loop reads CASSQESGQGVNEQYF. CDR3 DNA: TGTGCCAGTAGCCAGGAATCGGGACAGGGTGTGAACGAGCAGTACTTC.

This chain links TRBV9 with TRBJ2-2; tentative D call: TRBD2 (7 bases). Trimming removed 5 bases from V and 0 bases from J, with 14 bases in between. Germline-derived CDR1 and CDR2 are SGDLS and YYNGEE. The CDR3 totals 16 residues. The CDR3 sequence: CASSPRGDTNTGELFF. The DNA of the CDR3 is TGTGCCAGCAGTCCTCGGGGGGACACGAACACCGGGGAGCTGTTTTTT.

This clonotype was seen only a few times. The rearrangement uses TRBV12-3 or TRBV12-4 and TRBJ2-3; 11 bases map to TRBD2. The CDR3 covers 18 residues. The V and J ends lost 2 bases and 0 bases, in that order; junction bases with no gene match: 7. The CDR3 loop is CASSLKASGGTSTDTQYF. The CDR3 region has the DNA TGTGCCAGCAGTTTAAAGGCTAGCGGGGGGACTAGCACAGATACGCAGTATTTT.

This clonotype was recorded at least ten times. The DNA of the CDR3 is TGCAGCGTTGGCACGGGAGGAGAGCAGTACTTC. Its translation: CSVGTGGEQYF. This rearrangement joins TRBV29-1 to TRBJ2-7; TRBD2 matches 7 bases. The CDR3 loop spans 11 amino acids. CDR1 SQVTM and CDR2 ANQGSEA come from the germline V gene. Unmatched junction bases numbered 4, after V lost 4 bases and J lost 7 bases.

This clonotype occurred a few times. The chain uses TRBV27 and TRBJ2-1, with D perhaps TRBD2 (5 bases). Germline assignment: CDR1 MNHEY and CDR2 SMNVEV (reference sequence). V gave up 6 bases and J gave up 0 bases, with 9 bases separating them. This CDR3 comprises 14 residues. CDR3 amino acids: CASSRRASYNEQFF. The CDR3, as DNA: TGTGCCAGCAGCCGGCGGGCCTCCTACAATGAGCAGTTCTTC.

This clonotype was observed a handful of times. V usage is TRBV12-3 or TRBV12-4 and J usage is TRBJ1-1; maybe TRBD1 (5 bases). This CDR3 has 20 amino acids. V dropped 5 bases and J dropped 0 bases, with 28 bases sitting between them. The CDR3, as DNA: TGTGCCAGCAGTCCCCCGGGACGGGGGAAGCGGGTAGCTGTGAACACTGAAGCTTTCTTT. Translated, it gives CASSPPGRGKRVAVNTEAFF.

CDR3: CASSVDDRGPEQYF. The CDR3 region has the DNA TGTGCCAGCAGTGTCGACGACAGGGGACCCGAGCAGTACTTC. The rearrangement uses TRBV2 and TRBJ2-7; 8 nucleotides agree with TRBD1. Losses at the gene ends were 4 bases for V and 6 bases for J; bases not matched to a gene: 8. Germline loops: CDR1 SNHLY, CDR2 FYNNEI. The CDR3 consists of 14 residues.

The V and J genes are TRBV7-9 and TRBJ1-1; D uncertain. CDR1 is SEHNR, CDR2 FQNEAQ, per germline (reference sequence). The CDR3 totals 14 residues. V lost 2 bases to trimming and J lost 3 bases, with 10 bases between them. The CDR3 loop reads CASSLLGSDTEAFF. In nucleotides, the CDR3 is TGTGCCAGCAGCTTACTGGGGTCGGACACTGAAGCTTTCTTT. The full variable domain, rest sourced from reference TRBV7-9 and TRBJ1-1, is DTGVSQNPRHKITKRGQNVTFRCDPISEHNRLYWYRQTLGQGPEFLTYFQNEAQLEKSRLLSDRFSAERPKGSFSTLEIQRTEQGDSAMYLCASSLLGSDTEAFFGQGTRLTVV.

The sample holds a few counts of this clonotype. The chain links TRBV12-3 or TRBV12-4 to TRBJ2-3; 10 bases map to TRBD2. V lost 6 bases to trimming and J lost 4 bases; unmatched junction nucleotides: 13. The CDR3 runs to 17 residues. CDR3 protein: CASSPRTSGLWADTQYF. The CDR3 coding sequence is TGTGCCAGCAGCCCACGGACTAGCGGACTATGGGCAGATACGCAGTATTTT.

The chain joins TRBV3-1 to TRBJ1-1; 9 nucleotides line up with TRBD1. The CDR3 is 14 amino acids. Trimming cost V 8 bases and J 4 bases; bases outside gene matches: 8. CDR1 is LGHDT, CDR2 YNNKEL, per germline (reference sequence). The CDR3 nucleotides read TGTGCCAGCGAACAGGGGGCGGTCGGCACTGAAGCTTTCTTT. Protein: CASEQGAVGTEAFF.

The chain couples TRBV20-1 to TRBJ2-7; D not resolved. Trimming removed 0 bases from V and 4 bases from J, with 10 bases in between. Germline loops: CDR1 DFQATT, CDR2 SNEGSKA (reference sequence). CDR3 length equals 13 residues. The CDR3 nucleotides are TGCAGTGCTAGAGACGCGCTTGGGTACGAGCAGTACTTC. It is translated as CSARDALGYEQYF.

V gene TRBV10-3 combines with J gene TRBJ1-1; D gene ambiguous. The V end lost 5 bases, the J end lost 3 bases, and 4 bases lay between the germline ends. Germline CDR1 ENHRY, CDR2 SYGVKD. This CDR3 comprises 11 residues. The DNA of the CDR3 is TGTGCCATCAGTTCAGACACTGAAGCTTTCTTT. It specifies CAISSDTEAFF.